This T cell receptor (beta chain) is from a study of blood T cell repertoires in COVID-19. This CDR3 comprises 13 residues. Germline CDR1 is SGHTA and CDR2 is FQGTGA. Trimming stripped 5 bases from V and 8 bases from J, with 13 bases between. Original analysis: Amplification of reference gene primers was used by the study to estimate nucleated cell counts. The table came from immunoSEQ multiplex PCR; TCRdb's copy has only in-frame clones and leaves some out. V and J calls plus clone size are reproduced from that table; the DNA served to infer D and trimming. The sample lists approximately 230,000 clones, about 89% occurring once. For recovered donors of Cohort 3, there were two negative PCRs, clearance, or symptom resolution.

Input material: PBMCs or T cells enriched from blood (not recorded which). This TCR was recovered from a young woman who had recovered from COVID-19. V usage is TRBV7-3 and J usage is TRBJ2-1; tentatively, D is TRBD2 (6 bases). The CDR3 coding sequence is TGTGCCAGCAGCCGAGAACTAGCCGATGAGCAGTTCTTC. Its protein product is CASSRELADEQFF.